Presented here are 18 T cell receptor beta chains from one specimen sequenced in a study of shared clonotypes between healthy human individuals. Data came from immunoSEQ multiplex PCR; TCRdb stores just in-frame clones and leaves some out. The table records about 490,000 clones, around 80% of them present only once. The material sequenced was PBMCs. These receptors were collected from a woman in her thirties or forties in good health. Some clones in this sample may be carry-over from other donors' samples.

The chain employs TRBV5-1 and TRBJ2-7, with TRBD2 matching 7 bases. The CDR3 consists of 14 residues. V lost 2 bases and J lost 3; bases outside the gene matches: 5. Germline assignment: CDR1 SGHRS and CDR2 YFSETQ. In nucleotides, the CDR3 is TGCGCCAGCAGCTTAAGCGGGAAAAGCTACGAGCAGTACTTC. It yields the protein CASSLSGKSYEQYF.

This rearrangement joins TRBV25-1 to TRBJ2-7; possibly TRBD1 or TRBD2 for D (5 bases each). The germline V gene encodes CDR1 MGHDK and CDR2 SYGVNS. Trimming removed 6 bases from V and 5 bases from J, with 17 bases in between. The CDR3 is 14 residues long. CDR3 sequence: CASSTTGTFHEQYF. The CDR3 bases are TGTGCCAGCAGCACTACCGGGACCTTCCACGAGCAGTACTTC.

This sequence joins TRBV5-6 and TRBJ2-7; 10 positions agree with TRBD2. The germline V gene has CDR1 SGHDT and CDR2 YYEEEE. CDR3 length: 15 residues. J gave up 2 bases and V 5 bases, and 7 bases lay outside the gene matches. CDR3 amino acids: CASRHLSGRTYEQYF. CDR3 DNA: TGTGCCAGCAGACACCTTAGCGGGAGGACCTACGAGCAGTACTTC.

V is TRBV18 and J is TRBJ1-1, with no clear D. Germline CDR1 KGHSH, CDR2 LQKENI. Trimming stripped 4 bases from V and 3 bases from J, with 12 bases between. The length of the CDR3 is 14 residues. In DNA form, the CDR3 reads TGTGCCAGCTCACGACCCCCAGTGGACACTGAAGCTTTCTTT. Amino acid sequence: CASSRPPVDTEAFF.

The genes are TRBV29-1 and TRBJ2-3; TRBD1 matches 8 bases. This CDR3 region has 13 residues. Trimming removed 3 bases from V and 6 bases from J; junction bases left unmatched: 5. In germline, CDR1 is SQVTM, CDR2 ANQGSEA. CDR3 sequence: CSVDDRGSDTQYF. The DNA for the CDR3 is TGCAGCGTTGATGACAGGGGATCTGATACGCAGTATTTT.

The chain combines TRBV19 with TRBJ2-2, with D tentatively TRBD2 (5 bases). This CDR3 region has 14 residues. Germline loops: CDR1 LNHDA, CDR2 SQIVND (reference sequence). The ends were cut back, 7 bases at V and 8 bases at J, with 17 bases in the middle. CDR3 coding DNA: TGTGCCAGTATCCCGGGAACCACTTGGGGGGAGCTGTTTTTT. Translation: CASIPGTTWGELFF.

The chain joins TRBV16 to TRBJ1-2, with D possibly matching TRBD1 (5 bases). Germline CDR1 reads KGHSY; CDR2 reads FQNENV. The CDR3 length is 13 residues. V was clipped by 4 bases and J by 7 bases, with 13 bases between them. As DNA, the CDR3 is TGTGCCAGCAGCCGGAGCCAGGGTGGTGGCTACACCTTC. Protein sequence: CASSRSQGGGYTF.

The CDR3 reads CSVRDRIAFGSYNEQFF. The CDR3, as DNA: TGCAGCGTTAGGGACAGGATTGCATTTGGCTCCTACAATGAGCAGTTCTTC. The rearrangement links TRBV29-1 to TRBJ2-1, with TRBD1 identical over 8 bases. This CDR3 is built from 17 residues. V gave up 5 bases and J gave up 0 bases; unmatched junction bases: 12. Germline CDR1 is SQVTM and CDR2 is ANQGSEA.

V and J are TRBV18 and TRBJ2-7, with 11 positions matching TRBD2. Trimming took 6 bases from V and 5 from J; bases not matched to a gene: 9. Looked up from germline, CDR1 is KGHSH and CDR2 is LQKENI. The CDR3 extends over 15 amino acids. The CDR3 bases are TGTGCCAGCTCGCCCCGACTAGCGGGAACCCACGAGCAGTACTTC. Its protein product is CASSPRLAGTHEQYF.

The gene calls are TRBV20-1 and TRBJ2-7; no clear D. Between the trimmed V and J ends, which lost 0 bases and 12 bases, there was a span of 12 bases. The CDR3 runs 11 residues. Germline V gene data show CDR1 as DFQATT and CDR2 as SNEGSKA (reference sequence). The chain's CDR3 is CSARDNKLPYF. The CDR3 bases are TGCAGTGCTAGAGATAACAAGCTTCCGTACTTC.

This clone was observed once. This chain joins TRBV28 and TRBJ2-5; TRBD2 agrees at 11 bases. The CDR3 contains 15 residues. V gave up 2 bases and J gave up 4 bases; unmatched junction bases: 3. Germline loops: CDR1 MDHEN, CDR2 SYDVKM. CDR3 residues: CASSLGGLAGETQYF. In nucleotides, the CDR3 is TGTGCCAGCAGTTTAGGAGGACTAGCGGGAGAGACCCAGTACTTC.

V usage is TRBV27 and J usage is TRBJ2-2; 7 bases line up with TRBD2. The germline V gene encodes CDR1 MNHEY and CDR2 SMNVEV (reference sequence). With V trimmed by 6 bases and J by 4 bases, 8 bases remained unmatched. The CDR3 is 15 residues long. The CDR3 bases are TGTGCCAGCAGCCCCTGGGAGGGGCGCACCGGGGAGCTGTTTTTT. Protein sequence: CASSPWEGRTGELFF.

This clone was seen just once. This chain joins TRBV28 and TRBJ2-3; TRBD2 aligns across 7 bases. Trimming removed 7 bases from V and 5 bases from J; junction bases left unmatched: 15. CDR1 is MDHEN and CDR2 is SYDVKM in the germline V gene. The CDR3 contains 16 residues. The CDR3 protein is CASTFGLVGELDTQYF. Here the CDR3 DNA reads TGTGCCAGCACCTTCGGACTAGTGGGAGAGTTAGATACGCAGTATTTT. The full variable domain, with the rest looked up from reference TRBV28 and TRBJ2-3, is DVKVTQSSRYLVKRTGEKVFLECVQDMDHENMFWYRQDPGLGLRLIYFSYDVKMKEKGDIPEGYSVSREKKERFSLILESASTNQTSMYLCASTFGLVGELDTQYFGPGTRLTVL.

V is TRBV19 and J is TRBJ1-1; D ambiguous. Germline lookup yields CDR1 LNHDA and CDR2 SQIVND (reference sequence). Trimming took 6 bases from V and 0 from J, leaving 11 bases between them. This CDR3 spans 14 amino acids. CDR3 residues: CASREVRVNTEAFF. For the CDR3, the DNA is TGTGCCAGTAGAGAAGTACGGGTGAACACTGAAGCTTTCTTT.

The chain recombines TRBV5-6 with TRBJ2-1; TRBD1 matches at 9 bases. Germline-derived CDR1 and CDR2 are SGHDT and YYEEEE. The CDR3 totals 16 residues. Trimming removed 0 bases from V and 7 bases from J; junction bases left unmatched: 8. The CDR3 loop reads CASSLEWTGVRNEQFF. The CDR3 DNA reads TGTGCCAGCAGCTTGGAGTGGACAGGGGTTCGTAATGAGCAGTTCTTC.

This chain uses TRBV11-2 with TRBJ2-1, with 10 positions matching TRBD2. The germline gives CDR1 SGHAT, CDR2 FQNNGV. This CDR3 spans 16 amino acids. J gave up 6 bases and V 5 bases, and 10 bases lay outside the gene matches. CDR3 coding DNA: TGTGCCAGCAGCCATCGAACTAGCGGGATCGTCAATGAGCAGTTCTTC. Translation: CASSHRTSGIVNEQFF. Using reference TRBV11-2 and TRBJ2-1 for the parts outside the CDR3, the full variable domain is EAGVAQSPRYKIIEKRQSVAFWCNPISGHATLYWYQQILGQGPKLLIQFQNNGVVDDSQLPKDRFSAERLKGVDSTLKIQPAKLEDSAVYLCASSHRTSGIVNEQFFGPGTRLTVL.

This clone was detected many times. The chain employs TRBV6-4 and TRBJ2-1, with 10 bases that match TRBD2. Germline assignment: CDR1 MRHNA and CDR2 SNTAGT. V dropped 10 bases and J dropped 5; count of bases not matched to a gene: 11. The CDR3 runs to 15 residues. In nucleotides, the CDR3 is TGTGCCACCTCATCCGGGACTAGCGACCACAATGAGCAGTTCTTC. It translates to CATSSGTSDHNEQFF.

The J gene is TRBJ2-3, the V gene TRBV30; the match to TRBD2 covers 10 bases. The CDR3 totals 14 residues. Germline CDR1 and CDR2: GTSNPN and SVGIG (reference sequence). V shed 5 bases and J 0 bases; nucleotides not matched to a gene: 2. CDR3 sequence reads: CAWGGLASTDTQYF. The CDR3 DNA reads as TGTGCCTGGGGGGGACTAGCGAGCACAGATACGCAGTATTTT.